Below, one TCR beta chain is given with its context. Its antigen remains undetermined. Within one base of it there is no much larger clone, and no base qualities were kept. Another Seattle source contributed samples from volunteer blood donors who had recovered from COVID-19. Collaborating institutions collected whole blood in K2EDTA tubes following their own protocols. For TCRbeta analysis, collaborators shipped samples in one of three forms: frozen whole blood, isolated PBMCs, or DNA extracted from either of those sample types. The sample belongs to a study of blood T cell repertoires in COVID-19 (dated by TCRdb to 2019 to 2021). For context, the study as a whole: Samples from collaborators originated in the United States, Italy and Spain and spanned both the acute and convalescent phases of COVID-19. Samples were obtained from the ongoing ImmuneRACE study (first 160 participants) and from 950 to 1,500 subjects provided by 6 global collaborators. The sample metadata nearly always contained a de-identified subject ID, COVID-19 status, age in years and sex. The prospective study material was composed of cDNA or gDNA derived from T cells, B-cell-depleted T cells, or PBMCs. Where HLA class I and class II types were available, the types were taken from metadata supplied by the sample provider, not from assay-based typing. The repertoires were released in a freely available public database meant as a resource for research on the immune response to SARS-CoV-2. Subjects who had been exposed to COVID-19, were actively infected with it, or had recovered from it provided the deeply sampled blood TCRbeta repertoires that made up the dataset. The paper as a whole reports these results and caveats: The quantity of clinical and demographic metadata differed by source and by participant and was supplied without curation.

The germline V gene provides CDR1 MNHNS and CDR2 SASEGT. For this chain, trimming is 6 bases at the V end and 4 bases at the J end, and the number of junction bases without a gene match is 7. Reading from cysteine to phenylalanine, the CDR3 counts 14 amino acids. The entry retains the CDR3 DNA only, 42 bases that are in frame from base 1. The immunoSEQ Assay, a bias-controlled multiplex PCR, was used to amplify TCRbeta CDR3 regions from genomic DNA. On the authors' methods: Nucleated cell counts per sample were estimated from amplification of reference gene primers within the assay. Sequence reads were collapsed and filtered to measure the absolute abundance of every unique TCRbeta CDR3 rearrangement. For each sample, productive Simpson clonality was calculated as the square root of Simpson's diversity index over productive rearrangements. In TCRdb, the immuneACCESS table is reduced to in-frame sequences with V and J assigned. These tables do not hold every clone; where another copy was compared, an unresolved V gene accounts for under half, and the others remain unexplained. V, J and clone size reflect that table, while D and trimming were determined from the DNA. Within this sample are approximately 240,000 clones, with roughly 84% of them counted one time only. Of the sample, 2.9% is held by the ten largest clones.

The TCR sequence derives from a man aged 50 to 59 who had recovered from COVID-19. Material: peripheral blood. The chain joins TRBV6-1 to TRBJ2-7; the junction holds 9 bases that match TRBD1. The bases read TGTGCCAGCAGGAGGGACAGGGCTATGTACGAGCAGTACTTC. Its translation is CASRRDRAMYEQYF.